Following are 9 T cell receptor beta chains from one sample sequenced in a study of technical replicates of blood from a handful of donors. Sequencing was performed with immunoSEQ multiplex PCR; in TCRdb, only in-frame clones are kept and a portion is missing. The data show about 66,000 clones, over 75% seen once. The specimen was PBMCs. These receptors were taken from a human donor in good health. Some clones in this sample may be carry-over from other donors' samples.

This sequence joins TRBV6-1 and TRBJ2-7, with TRBD1 as a possible D gene (5 bases). V dropped 6 bases and J dropped 6 bases, with 12 bases sitting between them. The CDR3 loop spans 12 amino acids. Germline loops: CDR1 MNHNS, CDR2 SASEGT. CDR3 coding DNA: TGTGCCAGCAGCGGTGACAGTAGCGAGCAGTACTTC. This translates into CASSGDSSEQYF.

The chain recombines TRBV7-9 with TRBJ2-7; 8 bases fit TRBD1. This CDR3 is built from 13 residues. In germline, CDR1 is SEHNR, CDR2 FQNEAQ (reference sequence). The junction had 11 bases not matched to a gene; V was cut back by 5 bases and J by 11 bases. CDR3 protein: CASSLQGVRGEYF. The CDR3 coding sequence is TGTGCCAGCAGCCTACAGGGGGTTCGGGGAGAGTACTTC.

This chain joins TRBV7-9 and TRBJ2-3, with D possibly TRBD1 on 6 matching bases. V was cut by 2 bases and J by 3 bases, with 12 bases left in between. The CDR3 length is 15 residues. Germline-derived CDR1 and CDR2 are SEHNR and FQNEAQ (reference sequence). CDR3 loop: CASSLNRERTDTQYF. The CDR3 DNA is TGTGCCAGCAGCTTAAACAGGGAAAGAACAGATACGCAGTATTTT.

This chain connects TRBV5-1 to TRBJ2-7; TRBD1 matches 10 bases. The CDR3 covers 15 residues. Germline CDR1 is SGHRS and CDR2 is YFSETQ. Trimming removed 3 bases from V and 7 bases from J; junction bases left unmatched: 10. The CDR3: CASSSDGTGVREQYF. CDR3 sequence (DNA): TGCGCCAGCAGCTCCGACGGGACAGGGGTACGGGAGCAGTACTTC.

The rearrangement joins TRBV7-3 to TRBJ2-5; 8 positions match TRBD2. Germline CDR1 SGHTA, CDR2 FQGTGA. The CDR3 spans 14 residues. The junction had 3 bases not matched to a gene; V was cut back by 5 bases and J by 1 base. The chain's CDR3 is CASSRSGAQETQYF. The CDR3 region has the DNA TGTGCCAGCAGCCGTAGCGGGGCCCAAGAGACCCAGTACTTC.

V usage is TRBV6-5 and J usage is TRBJ2-7; maybe TRBD2 (6 bases). V lost 2 bases to trimming and J lost 3 bases, with 11 bases between them. Per germline, CDR1 MNHEY and CDR2 SVGAGI. This CDR3 region has 14 residues. CDR3 coding DNA: TGTGCCAGCAGTTACACGACGCGGGGCTACGAGCAGTACTTC. This translates into CASSYTTRGYEQYF.

The chain links TRBV7-3 to TRBJ2-5; 9 nucleotides match TRBD2. Looked up from germline, CDR1 is SGHTA and CDR2 is FQGTGA. V lost 5 bases to trimming and J lost 2 bases; unmatched junction nucleotides: 9. The CDR3 loop spans 16 amino acids. The CDR3 protein is CASSPWGGGAQETQYF. The CDR3 DNA is TGTGCCAGCAGCCCTTGGGGCGGGGGGGCACAAGAGACCCAGTACTTC.

The chain has TRBV9 and TRBJ1-3; no firm D call. Germline V gene data show CDR1 as SGDLS and CDR2 as YYNGEE. The CDR3 extends over 16 amino acids. Trimming took off 0 bases at V and 0 bases at J, with 10 bases between the two ends. For the CDR3, the DNA is TGTGCCAGCAGCGTAGGAGGCAGAGACTCTGGAAACACCATATATTTT. This gives the protein CASSVGGRDSGNTIYF.

This chain links TRBV21-1 with TRBJ1-4. TRBV21-1 constitutes a pseudogene. The CDR3 runs to 20 residues. The DNA for the CDR3 is TGTGCCAGCAGCAAACGCGTGGGGGTATGGAGGGAGAGAACTAATGAAAAACTGTTTTTT. This codes for CASSKRVGVWRERTNEKLFF.